This TCR beta chain came from a study of regulatory T cells in long-lasting Graves disease. Across the study: Persistence in Graves' disease denoted antithyroid drug use beyond 5 years alongside positive TSH receptor antibodies. Study conclusions and caveats: Favored gene segments in persistent disease were TRBV28, TRBJ1-2 and TRBJ2-5. Thyroid tissue was not studied; only peripheral blood was.

This sample's time point: persistent/refractory GD, antithyroid drugs over 5 years with positive TRAb. PBMC RNA was the source of the TCR library. An endocrinology unit in Xi'an, China, supplied the patients. Arm-PCR of CDR3 regions with iRepertoire HTBI primers generated TCR beta libraries. TCRdb independently ran MiXCR on the multiplex PCR reads; one entry per CDR3 protein. This table has around 450,000 distinct CDR3 sequences, roughly a fifth appearing once. Concerning this clonotype: The target antigen is unknown.

With 6 bases removed from V and 3 bases from J, the gap between germline ends came to 21 bases. This CDR3 contains 16 residues. CDR1 MDHEN and CDR2 SYDVKM come from the germline V gene. This receptor was taken from a female donor with Graves disease. The chain is built from TRBV28 and TRBJ2-7; possible D gene TRBD2, 7 bases. This specimen consisted of peripheral blood mononuclear cells (PBMCs), obtained when the disease was refractory, from a patient treated with antithyroid drugs. The CDR3 nucleotides read TGTGCCAGCAGCCTGGGTCGCTCGGGGGGCGACTACGAGCAGTACTTC. This codes for CASSLGRSGGDYEQYF. The whole variable domain, remainder taken from reference TRBV28 and TRBJ2-7, is DVKVTQSSRYLVKRTGEKVFLECVQDMDHENMFWYRQDPGLGLRLIYFSYDVKMKEKGDIPEGYSVSREKKERFSLILESASTNQTSMYLCASSLGRSGGDYEQYFGPGTRLTVT.